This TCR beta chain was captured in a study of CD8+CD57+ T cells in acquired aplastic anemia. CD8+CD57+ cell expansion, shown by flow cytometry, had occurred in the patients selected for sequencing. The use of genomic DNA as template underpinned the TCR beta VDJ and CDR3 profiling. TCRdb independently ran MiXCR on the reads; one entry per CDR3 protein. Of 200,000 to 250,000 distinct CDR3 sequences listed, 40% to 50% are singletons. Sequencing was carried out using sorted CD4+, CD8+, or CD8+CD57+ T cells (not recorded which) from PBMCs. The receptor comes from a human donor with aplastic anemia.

CDR3 amino acids: CSARVRDVEPQHF. As DNA, the CDR3 is TGCAGTGCTAGAGTACGGGATGTGGAGCCCCAGCATTTT. The chain carries TRBV20-1 and TRBJ1-5; no clear D gene. The V end was cut by 1 base, the J end by 8 bases, with 12 bases between. This CDR3 comprises 13 residues. Germline-derived CDR1 and CDR2 are DFQATT and SNEGSKA (reference sequence).